This TCR beta chain is from a study of shared clonotypes between healthy human individuals. In the study overall: A couple of women and three men aged 18 to 49 served as donors. Three CD4 naive, three CD4 memory, two CD8 naive and one CD8 memory plate were used per donor. Study-wide results and limits: When compared with the clonotypes that were shared by all four sorted-subset donors, the non-shared clonotypes turned out to have lower generation probabilities.

Each sample came from a Caucasian adult donor living in Nashville, Tennessee. Per the germline V gene, CDR1 is SGDLS and CDR2 is YYNGEE. The CDR3 runs to 14 residues. V lost 4 bases to trimming and J lost 2 bases, with 13 bases between them. The repertoire was sequenced with immunoSEQ multiplex PCR; TCRdb's copy has only in-frame clones and lacks some. The table has about 1.1 million clones, roughly 80% seen once. Note on this clone: The antigen is undetermined.

The chain uses TRBV9 and TRBJ2-7; tentative D call: TRBD1 (6 bases). The TCR originated in a young man in good health. Some clones in this sample may be carry-over from other donors' samples. Sequenced sample: memory CD4+ T cells from PBMCs. Subset here: CD45RA-negative fraction. The DNA of the CDR3 is TGTGCCAGCAGCCCTACAGGACAGCCCTACGAGCAGTACTTC. Its translation is CASSPTGQPYEQYF.